The 9 T cell receptor beta chains below were found in one sample sequenced in a study of blood T cells in healthy people across ages. A second about 7 to 11 cycle PCR used barcoded and J-beta primers. TCRdb reprocessed the 5' RACE reads via MiXCR and lists one record per CDR3 protein. The table records 1 million or so distinct CDR3 sequences, almost 25% of them present only once. The same data also contributed to another study, on T cells of mothers and their children.

Sequencing was performed on blood. The receptors derive from a girl aged 2-10 years in good health.

This chain uses TRBV7-9 with TRBJ2-7, with TRBD1 identical over 8 bases. CDR1 is SEHNR and CDR2 is FQNEAQ in the germline V gene (reference sequence). The CDR3 has 15 amino acids. The ends lost 2 bases at V and 5 bases at J; junction bases unmatched: 8. CDR3 in amino acids: CASSLSGGKGHEQYF. The CDR3 nucleotides read TGTGCCAGCAGCTTATCAGGGGGCAAGGGGCACGAGCAGTACTTC.

This clonotype turned up a few times. CDR3 loop: CASSQDPPDRARKETQYF. The CDR3 DNA sequence: TGTGCCAGCAGCCAAGATCCCCCGGACAGGGCGAGGAAAGAGACCCAGTACTTC. The chain has TRBV3-1 and TRBJ2-5; 8 positions agree with TRBD1. Per germline, CDR1 LGHDT and CDR2 YNNKEL (reference sequence). J gave up 3 bases and V 0 bases, and 12 bases lay outside the gene matches. The CDR3 extends over 18 amino acids.

This clonotype was counted only a few times. The chain employs TRBV7-2 and TRBJ2-7; D not resolved. The V end lost 5 bases, the J end lost 0 bases, and 11 bases lay between the germline ends. Per the germline V gene, CDR1 is SGHTA and CDR2 is FQGNSA. The CDR3 runs 14 residues. CDR3 nucleotides: TGTGCCAGCAGCCCCCTCCTGAGCTCCTACGAGCAGTACTTC. Its protein is CASSPLLSSYEQYF.

The rearrangement links TRBV20-1 to TRBJ2-3; D gene unclear. Trimming cost V 2 bases and J 3 bases, with 6 bases left between them. Germline CDR1 DFQATT, CDR2 SNEGSKA (reference sequence). CDR3 length: 12 amino acids. The CDR3 here is CSARPATDTQYF. DNA of the CDR3: TGCAGTGCTAGACCAGCGACAGATACGCAGTATTTT.

The CDR3 bases are TGTGCCAGCAGCATTCTATGGGGGCTGGAAGAGACCCAGTACTTC. Amino acid sequence: CASSILWGLEETQYF. The chain joins TRBV7-9 to TRBJ2-5; tentatively, D is TRBD1 (6 bases). This CDR3 comprises 15 residues. Trimming removed 5 bases at V and 3 bases at J, with 16 bases between. Germline assignment: CDR1 SEHNR and CDR2 FQNEAQ (reference sequence).

The chain is built from TRBV4-1 and TRBJ2-5; 11 nucleotides match TRBD2. The J call may be wrong; the DNA end is better matched by TRBJ2-1. The germline CDR1 and CDR2 sequences are MGHRA and YSYEKL. This CDR3 has 18 residues. The CDR3 sequence: CASSQRELAGGRNNEQFF. The CDR3 region has the DNA TGCGCCAGCAGCCAAAGGGAGTTAGCGGGAGGGAGGAACAATGAGCAGTTCTTC.

This clonotype was counted a few times. The CDR3 DNA is TGTGCCAGCAGAGCCCGCCCGGGGGATATCGAGACCCAGTACTTC. Protein sequence: CASRARPGDIETQYF. The genes are TRBV27 and TRBJ2-5; D might be TRBD2 (6 bases). V dropped 6 bases and J dropped 5 bases, with 19 bases sitting between them. Germline V CDR1 and CDR2: MNHEY, SMNVEV (reference sequence). This CDR3 region has 15 residues.

This clonotype was counted a few times. The genes are TRBV5-1 and TRBJ1-2; D gene uncertain. The CDR3 extends over 15 amino acids. Trimming took 0 bases from V and 11 from J, leaving 20 bases between them. CDR1 and CDR2 from the germline V gene are SGHRS and YFSETQ. This chain's CDR3 is CASSLEVLTHTGYTF. CDR3 nucleotide sequence: TGCGCCAGCAGCTTGGAAGTCCTTACCCACACTGGTTACACCTTC.

The chain employs TRBV12-3 or TRBV12-4 and TRBJ1-1, with TRBD1 matching 10 bases. The trim removed 3 bases at V and 10 bases at J, leaving 2 bases unmatched. This CDR3 has 12 residues. The CDR3 DNA reads TGTGCCAGCAGTTTGGGGGACAGGGGAGCTTTCTTT. Its protein is CASSLGDRGAFF.